The 5 T cell receptor beta chains presented below share a single source sample, sequenced in a study of T cell responses to AZD1222 COVID-19 vaccine. Generated by immunoSEQ multiplex PCR, the TCRdb table keeps only in-frame clones and is missing some. The repertoire includes 150,000 to 180,000 clones, around 90% of them detected once, and around 18% sits in the top ten. This sample comprised peripheral blood, obtained on day 0 of AZD1222 vaccination. The receptors were sampled from an adult in good health.

The rearrangement uses TRBV7-6 and TRBJ1-3; unclear D gene. CDR1 SGHVS and CDR2 FNYEAQ come from the germline V gene. V shed 8 bases and J shed 0 bases, with 14 bases lying between them. The CDR3 has 15 residues. The CDR3, as DNA: TGTGCCAGCGGTAACCCAGTTAGCTCTGGAAACACCATATATTTT. Residues: CASGNPVSSGNTIYF. Full variable domain (rest looked up from reference TRBV7-6 and TRBJ1-3): GAGVSQSPRYKVTKRGQDVALRCDPISGHVSLYWYRQALGQGPEFLTYFNYEAQQDKSGLPNDRFSAERPEGSISTLTIQRTEQRDSAMYRCASGNPVSSGNTIYFGEGSWLTVV.

This chain uses TRBV3-1 (or the pseudogene TRBV3-2) with TRBJ2-5; the D gene could be TRBD1 or TRBD2 (5 bases each). The ends were cut back, 4 bases at V and 7 bases at J, with 13 bases in the middle. Germline V gene sequence: CDR1 LGHDT, CDR2 YNNKEL (reference sequence). The CDR3 totals 13 residues. The CDR3 protein is CASSLDGAVTQYF. CDR3 nucleotide sequence: TGTGCCAGCAGCCTCGACGGGGCAGTGACCCAGTACTTC.

The CDR3, as DNA: TGTGCCAGCAGCTTATCGCATCGGGGAAGTCCCGGGGAGCTGTTTTTT. It yields the protein CASSLSHRGSPGELFF. This chain links TRBV7-9 with TRBJ2-2, with D tentatively TRBD2 (5 bases). The CDR3 is 16 residues long. V lost 2 bases, J lost 6 bases, and 16 bases lay in between. The germline CDR1 and CDR2 sequences are SEHNR and FQNEAQ (reference sequence).

The rearrangement joins TRBV7-2 to TRBJ1-1, with D unclear. V gave up 3 bases and J gave up 4 bases, with 9 bases separating them. Germline CDR1 is SGHTA and CDR2 is FQGNSA. The CDR3 runs 13 residues. The CDR3 DNA is TGTGCCAGCAGCTTCCCCCGGGGCACTGAAGCTTTCTTT. Translated, it gives CASSFPRGTEAFF.

This sequence joins TRBV5-3 and TRBJ1-3; no firm D call. TRBV5-3 is classed as an ORF, of uncertain function. The CDR3 is made up of 13 amino acids. V was trimmed by 3 bases and J by 4 bases, leaving 8 bases between them. The CDR3 protein is CARSCPRGNTIYF. The CDR3 DNA sequence: TGTGCCAGAAGCTGTCCCCGGGGAAACACCATATATTTT.